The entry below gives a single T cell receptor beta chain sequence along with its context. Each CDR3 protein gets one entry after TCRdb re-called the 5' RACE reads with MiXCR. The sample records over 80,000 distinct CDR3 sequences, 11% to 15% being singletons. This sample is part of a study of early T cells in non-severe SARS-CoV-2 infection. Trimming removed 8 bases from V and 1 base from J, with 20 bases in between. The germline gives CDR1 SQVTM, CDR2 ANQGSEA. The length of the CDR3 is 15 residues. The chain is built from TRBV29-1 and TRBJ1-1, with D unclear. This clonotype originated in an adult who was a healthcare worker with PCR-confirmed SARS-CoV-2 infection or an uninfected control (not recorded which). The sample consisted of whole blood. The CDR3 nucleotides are TGCAGCACAGCTTCACGCCCCGACCAGAACACTGAAGCTTTCTTT. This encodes CSTASRPDQNTEAFF.